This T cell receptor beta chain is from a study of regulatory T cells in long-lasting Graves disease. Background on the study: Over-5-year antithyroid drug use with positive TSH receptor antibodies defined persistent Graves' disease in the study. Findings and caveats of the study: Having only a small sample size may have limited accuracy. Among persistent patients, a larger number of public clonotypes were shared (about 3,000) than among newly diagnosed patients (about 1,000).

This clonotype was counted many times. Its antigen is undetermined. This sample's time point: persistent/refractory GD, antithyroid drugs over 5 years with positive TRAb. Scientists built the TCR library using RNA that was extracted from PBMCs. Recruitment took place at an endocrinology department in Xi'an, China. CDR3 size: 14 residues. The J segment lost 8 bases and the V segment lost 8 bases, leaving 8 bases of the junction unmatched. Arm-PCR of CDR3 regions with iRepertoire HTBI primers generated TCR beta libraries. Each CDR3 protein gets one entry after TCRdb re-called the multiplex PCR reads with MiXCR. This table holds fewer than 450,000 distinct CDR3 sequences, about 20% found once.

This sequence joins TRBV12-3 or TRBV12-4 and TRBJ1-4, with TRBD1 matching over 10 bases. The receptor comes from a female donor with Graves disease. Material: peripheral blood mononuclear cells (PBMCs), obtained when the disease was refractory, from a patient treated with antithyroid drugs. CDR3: CASWRGQGLEKLFF. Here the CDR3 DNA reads TGTGCCAGCTGGAGGGGACAGGGGTTGGAAAAACTGTTTTTT.